This T cell receptor beta chain derives from a study of blood T cell repertoires in COVID-19. Original processing notes: By means of reference gene primer amplification, nucleated cell counts were estimated. Only in-frame clones appear in the TCRdb table, and some are missing; sequencing was by immunoSEQ multiplex PCR. From that table come the V and J calls and clone size; the DNA was used to work out D and trimming. The table shows over 25,000 clones, with about 79% occurring only once. The CDR3 sequence is 15 residues long. V was clipped by 6 bases and J by 0 bases, with 11 bases between them. Germline values: CDR1 MNHEY, CDR2 SVGAGI.

The receptor's source is a human donor in a cohort sampled during active COVID-19. Sample: peripheral blood. The genes are TRBV6-5 and TRBJ2-2; weak D call: TRBD2 (6 bases). The CDR3 is CASSSGVANTGELFF. CDR3 nucleotide sequence: TGTGCCAGCAGCTCGGGGGTTGCGAACACCGGGGAGCTGTTTTTT.